What follows are 10 T cell receptor beta chains derived from one specimen sequenced in a study of PD-L1 blockade in urothelial cancer. TCRdb keeps only in-frame clones here, not all; method: immunoSEQ multiplex PCR. The top ten hold 8% of the sample, which has around 33,000 clones, 89% seen once. Documented time point: peripheral blood 6 weeks after treatment start. The material was PBMCs, obtained around atezolizumab (anti-PD-L1) treatment. These receptors were taken from a man at least 80 years old with urothelial cancer.

The J gene is TRBJ2-1, the V gene TRBV2, with 7 bases aligning to TRBD2. The CDR3 contains 16 residues. CDR1 and CDR2 from the germline V gene are SNHLY and FYNNEI. Trimming took 5 bases from V and 6 from J; bases not matched to a gene: 13. This CDR3 is CASSTIGAGVANEQFF. DNA for the CDR3: TGTGCCAGCAGTACCATTGGGGCGGGAGTGGCCAATGAGCAGTTCTTC.

The chain is built from TRBV10-3 and TRBJ2-2; 7 positions agree with TRBD2. V dropped 6 bases and J dropped 6; count of bases not matched to a gene: 4. The germline CDR1 and CDR2 sequences are ENHRY and SYGVKD. The CDR3 contains 13 residues. CDR3 in amino acids: CAIRRESAGELFF. The CDR3 DNA is TGTGCCATCAGGCGGGAGTCGGCCGGGGAGCTGTTTTTT.

This clone occurred once. J is TRBJ2-2 and V is TRBV4-1, with TRBD1 identical over 10 bases. Trimming at V came to 3 bases and at J to 4 bases, leaving 11 bases not matched to a gene. Germline-derived CDR1 and CDR2 are MGHRA and YSYEKL. The CDR3 has 18 amino acids. The chain's CDR3 is CASSQGLLGQGVTGELFF. The CDR3 DNA reads TGCGCCAGCAGCCAGGGGTTACTTGGACAGGGGGTCACCGGGGAGCTGTTTTTT.

The J gene is TRBJ2-3, the V gene TRBV27; TRBD2 aligns across 10 bases. The CDR3 sequence is 17 residues long. Germline-derived CDR1 and CDR2 are MNHEY and SMNVEV (reference sequence). Trimming removed 5 bases from V and 3 bases from J; junction bases left unmatched: 11. The CDR3 sequence is CASSTLAGGVRTDTQYF. Written as DNA, the CDR3 is TGTGCCAGCAGTACCTTAGCGGGAGGAGTTAGGACAGATACGCAGTATTTT.

For the CDR3, the DNA is TGTGCCAGCAGCCCGCCGGGACTAGCGAAATCCGGGGAGCTGTTTTTT. Translated: CASSPPGLAKSGELFF. The J gene is TRBJ2-2, the V gene TRBV5-5; 10 nucleotides agree with TRBD2. The CDR3 spans 16 residues. V dropped 4 bases and J dropped 6; count of bases not matched to a gene: 9. Per germline, CDR1 SGHKS and CDR2 YYEKEE (reference sequence).

This clone was seen a single time. The gene calls are TRBV11-3 and TRBJ2-5, with D tentatively TRBD2 (6 bases). The J call may be mistaken, given a closer DNA end match to TRBJ2-7. The CDR3 consists of 15 residues. Germline CDR1 reads SGHNT; CDR2 reads YENEEA. CDR3: CASSVGRGMGDEQYF. The CDR3 region has the DNA TGTGCCAGCAGCGTAGGCCGCGGGATGGGGGACGAGCAGTACTTC.

V is TRBV5-5 and J is TRBJ2-1; 9 bases are shared with TRBD1. CDR1 and CDR2 (germline): SGHKS, YYEKEE (reference sequence). The CDR3 consists of 14 residues. J was trimmed by 4 bases and V by 4 bases; bases with no gene match: 3. The CDR3 DNA reads TGTGCCAGCAGCCCGGACAGGGGATACAATGAGCAGTTCTTC. This sequence encodes CASSPDRGYNEQFF.

The chain is built from TRBV27 and TRBJ2-1, with TRBD2 identical over 9 bases. This CDR3 spans 14 amino acids. The trim removed 6 bases at V and 4 bases at J, leaving 4 bases unmatched. Germline-derived CDR1 and CDR2 are MNHEY and SMNVEV (reference sequence). The CDR3 nucleotides are TGTGCCAGCAGGCGGGAGGGCGGGTACAATGAGCAGTTCTTC. It yields the protein CASRREGGYNEQFF.

This clone was detected a few times. The chain is built from TRBV10-3 and TRBJ1-2; D ambiguous. Germline CDR1 reads ENHRY; CDR2 reads SYGVKD. V was clipped by 0 bases and J by 1 base, with 6 bases between them. The CDR3 has 14 amino acids. The CDR3: CAISESARNYGYTF. Written as DNA, the CDR3 is TGTGCCATCAGTGAGTCGGCACGTAACTATGGCTACACCTTC.

The chain combines TRBV2 with TRBJ2-5; 14 bases are shared with TRBD2. The germline V gene encodes CDR1 SNHLY and CDR2 FYNNEI. J was trimmed by 1 base and V by 5 bases; bases with no gene match: 3. The CDR3 spans 16 residues. CDR3 loop: CASSKGLAGAQETQYF. For the CDR3, the DNA is TGTGCCAGCAGTAAGGGACTAGCGGGGGCCCAAGAGACCCAGTACTTC.